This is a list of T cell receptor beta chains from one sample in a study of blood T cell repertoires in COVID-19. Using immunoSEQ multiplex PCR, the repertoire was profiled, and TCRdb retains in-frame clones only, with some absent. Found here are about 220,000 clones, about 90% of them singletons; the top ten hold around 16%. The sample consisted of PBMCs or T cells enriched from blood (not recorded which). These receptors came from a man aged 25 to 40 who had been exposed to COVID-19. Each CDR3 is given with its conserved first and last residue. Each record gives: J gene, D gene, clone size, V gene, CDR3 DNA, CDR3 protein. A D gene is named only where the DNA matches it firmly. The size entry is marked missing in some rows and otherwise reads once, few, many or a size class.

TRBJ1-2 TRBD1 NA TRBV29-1 TGCAGCGTTGTTAGGGGGCGCGACGGCTACACCTTC CSVVRGRDGYTF
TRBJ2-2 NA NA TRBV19 TGTGCCAGTAGTCCCCTCGGCTGGAGGGCCGGGGAGCTGTTTTTT CASSPLGWRAGELFF
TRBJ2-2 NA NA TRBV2 TGTGCCAGCAGTGAAATTGTGGACAGTAGGACCGGGGAGCTGTTTTTT CASSEIVDSRTGELFF
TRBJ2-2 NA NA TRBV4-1 TGCGCCAGCAGCCAAGATCGGGGGGCGCGGACCGGGGAGCTGTTTTTT CASSQDRGARTGELFF
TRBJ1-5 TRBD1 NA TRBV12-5 TGTGCTAGTTCGGGAGGGGGCAGAAATCAGCCCCAGCATTTT CASSGGGRNQPQHF
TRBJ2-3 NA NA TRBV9 TGTGCCAGCAGCTCCGGACTGGCGTCGGATACGCAGTATTTT CASSSGLASDTQYF
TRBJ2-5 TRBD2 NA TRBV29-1 TGCAGCGTTGGCGGGACTAGCGGCCAAGAGACCCAGTACTTC CSVGGTSGQETQYF
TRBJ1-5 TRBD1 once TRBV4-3 TGCGCCAGCAGCCCGGACAGGTCCTATAGCAATCAGCCCCAGCATTTT CASSPDRSYSNQPQHF
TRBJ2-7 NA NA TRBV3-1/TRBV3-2 TGTGCCAGCAGCCAATGGTGGGGAGTCGGCGAGCAGTACTTC CASSQWWGVGEQYF
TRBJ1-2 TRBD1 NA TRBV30 TGTGCCTGGAGTGGAGGGACAGCGGCTAACTATGGCTACACCTTC CAWSGGTAANYGYTF
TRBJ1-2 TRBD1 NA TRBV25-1 TGTGCCAGCAGTCGGGGACAGAACTATGGCTACACCTTC CASSRGQNYGYTF
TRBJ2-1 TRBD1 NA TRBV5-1 TGCGCCAGCAGCTTGCTCCCCCGGGGCCAGGGGGCGTGGGATGAGCAGTTCTTC CASSLLPRGQGAWDEQFF
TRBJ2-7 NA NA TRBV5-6 TGTGCCAGCAGCTTGTTTGGGGAGGCCACCTACGAGCAGTACTTC CASSLFGEATYEQYF
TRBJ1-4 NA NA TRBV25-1 TGTGCCAGTAGACAGACAGCAAATGAAAAACTGTTTTTT CASRQTANEKLFF
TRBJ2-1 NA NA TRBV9 TGTGCCAGCAGTCGCAGCGGGACAAGGGGGTCCTACAATGAGCAGTTCTTC CASSRSGTRGSYNEQFF
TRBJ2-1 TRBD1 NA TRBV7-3 TGTGCCAGCAGCCTCGGACAGGCCCCCAATGAGCAGTTCTTC CASSLGQAPNEQFF
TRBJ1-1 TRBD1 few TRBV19 TGTGCCAGTACCTCAGATAGATGGGACAGGGTAGGCACTGAAGCTTTCTTT CASTSDRWDRVGTEAFF
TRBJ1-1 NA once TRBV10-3 TGTGCCATCAGTGCAGGGATCGGGACTGAAGCTTTCTTT CAISAGIGTEAFF
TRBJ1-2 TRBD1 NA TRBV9 TGTGCCAGCAGCGAGGGACAGGGTTACGGCTACACCTTC CASSEGQGYGYTF
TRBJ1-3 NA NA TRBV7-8 TGTGCCAGCAGCTCATCACGGACAGCCTATTTT CASSSSRTAYF
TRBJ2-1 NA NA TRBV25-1 TGTGCCAGCAGTATGGGGGGCAATGAGCAGTTCTTC CASSMGGNEQFF
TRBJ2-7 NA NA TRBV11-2 TGTGCCAGCAGCTCCGCGACAGTGGGCGTCGAGCAGTACTTC CASSSATVGVEQYF
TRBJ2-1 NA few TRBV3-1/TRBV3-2 TGTGCCAGCAGCCAAGAGGGCTCGCGGGGGCCTTACAATGAGCAGTTCTTC CASSQEGSRGPYNEQFF
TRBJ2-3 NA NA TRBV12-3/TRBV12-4 TGTGCCAGCAGTCCGGAAGCGTATACGCAGTATTTT CASSPEAYTQYF
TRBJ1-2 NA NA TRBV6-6 TGTGCCAGCAGACGCGGGACGTTGAGCTACACCTTC CASRRGTLSYTF
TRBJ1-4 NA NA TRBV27 TGTGCCAGTTCGACCTTCGGGGAACCACAGGAAAAACTGTTTTTT CASSTFGEPQEKLFF
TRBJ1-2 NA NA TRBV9 TGTGCCAGCAGTCGTAAGGAGGACTATGGCTACACCTTC CASSRKEDYGYTF
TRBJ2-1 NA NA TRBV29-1 TGCAGCGTTGTCTATAGAGACTACTACAATGAGCAGTTCTTC CSVVYRDYYNEQFF
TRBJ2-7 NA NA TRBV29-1 TGCAGCGTCCGACAGCACTACGAGCAGTACTTC CSVRQHYEQYF